A selection of T cell receptor beta chains follows, all from one sample in a study of blood T cell repertoires in COVID-19. Sequencing used immunoSEQ multiplex PCR; TCRdb keeps in-frame clones, though not all of them. This table has 180,000 or so clones, around 80% appearing once. Sequencing input: peripheral blood. These receptors were obtained from a man aged 45-65 years who had recovered from COVID-19. The CDR3 runs from the conserved cysteine through the conserved F or W. Each record gives: D gene, clone size, V gene, J gene, CDR3 protein, CDR3 DNA. The D gene is left open where the match is weak. The listing skips clone size in some rows; elsewhere it reads once, few, many or a size class.

D gene: TRBD2
clone size: .
V gene: TRBV14
J gene: TRBJ2-1
CDR3 protein: CASSQVGTSNYEQFF
CDR3 DNA: TGTGCCAGCAGCCAAGTCGGGACTAGTAATTATGAGCAGTTCTTC

D gene: TRBD2
clone size: .
V gene: TRBV3-1/TRBV3-2
J gene: TRBJ2-2
CDR3 protein: CASSQTSGTNTGELFF
CDR3 DNA: TGTGCCAGCAGCCAAACTAGCGGGACGAACACCGGGGAGCTGTTTTTT

D gene: TRBD2
clone size: .
V gene: TRBV5-1
J gene: TRBJ2-2
CDR3 protein: CASSLGTSGTGELFF
CDR3 DNA: TGCGCCAGCAGCTTGGGGACTAGCGGGACCGGGGAGCTGTTTTTT

D gene: .
clone size: many
V gene: TRBV4-1
J gene: TRBJ2-2
CDR3 protein: CASYGANTGELFF
CDR3 DNA: TGCGCCAGCTACGGGGCGAACACCGGGGAGCTGTTTTTT

D gene: .
clone size: .
V gene: TRBV11-3
J gene: TRBJ2-7
CDR3 protein: CASSLDAGPSYEQYF
CDR3 DNA: TGTGCCAGCAGCTTAGATGCAGGCCCTTCCTACGAGCAGTACTTC

D gene: TRBD2
clone size: .
V gene: TRBV30
J gene: TRBJ2-1
CDR3 protein: CAWSRGLAGTNEQFF
CDR3 DNA: TGTGCCTGGAGTAGGGGACTAGCGGGAACCAATGAGCAGTTCTTC

D gene: TRBD1
clone size: .
V gene: TRBV5-1
J gene: TRBJ1-2
CDR3 protein: CASSLDPGQGRYTF
CDR3 DNA: TGCGCCAGCAGCTTGGACCCGGGACAGGGCCGTTACACCTTC

D gene: TRBD1
clone size: .
V gene: TRBV28
J gene: TRBJ2-1
CDR3 protein: CASSLWLGQGKKGEQFF
CDR3 DNA: TGTGCCAGCAGTTTATGGTTGGGACAGGGGAAAAAGGGTGAGCAGTTCTTC

D gene: TRBD2
clone size: .
V gene: TRBV28
J gene: TRBJ2-2
CDR3 protein: CASSTRGTSGRTGELFF
CDR3 DNA: TGTGCCAGCAGTACCCGAGGGACTAGCGGGAGAACCGGGGAGCTGTTTTTT

D gene: .
clone size: .
V gene: TRBV10-3
J gene: TRBJ1-5
CDR3 protein: CAISESIVRGLRNQPQHF
CDR3 DNA: TGTGCCATCAGTGAGTCGATCGTCAGGGGTCTTCGCAATCAGCCCCAGCATTTT

D gene: TRBD1
clone size: .
V gene: TRBV10-3
J gene: TRBJ2-3
CDR3 protein: CAIRDGDRMTDTQYF
CDR3 DNA: TGTGCCATCAGAGACGGGGACAGGATGACAGATACGCAGTATTTT

D gene: .
clone size: .
V gene: TRBV5-1
J gene: TRBJ2-3
CDR3 protein: CASSSSGTDTQYF
CDR3 DNA: TGCGCCAGCAGCTCGAGCGGCACAGATACGCAGTATTTT

D gene: TRBD2
clone size: .
V gene: TRBV5-4
J gene: TRBJ2-3
CDR3 protein: CASRTHLGGSGDTQYF
CDR3 DNA: TGTGCCAGCAGGACCCATCTCGGCGGGAGCGGAGATACGCAGTATTTT

D gene: .
clone size: .
V gene: TRBV7-2
J gene: TRBJ2-5
CDR3 protein: CASSLAQQETQYF
CDR3 DNA: TGTGCCAGCAGCTTAGCACAGCAAGAGACCCAGTACTTC

D gene: TRBD1
clone size: .
V gene: TRBV27
J gene: TRBJ2-3
CDR3 protein: CASMDRGSDTQYF
CDR3 DNA: TGTGCCAGCATGGACAGGGGGTCGGATACGCAGTATTTT

D gene: .
clone size: .
V gene: TRBV12-3/TRBV12-4
J gene: TRBJ2-1
CDR3 protein: CASSESSYNEQFF
CDR3 DNA: TGTGCCAGCTCAGAAAGCTCCTACAATGAGCAGTTCTTC

D gene: TRBD1
clone size: .
V gene: TRBV19
J gene: TRBJ1-1
CDR3 protein: CASSLTGARTEAFF
CDR3 DNA: TGTGCCAGTAGCTTGACAGGGGCACGGACTGAAGCTTTCTTT

D gene: TRBD2
clone size: .
V gene: TRBV25-1
J gene: TRBJ2-3
CDR3 protein: CASRQSGGRPDTQYF
CDR3 DNA: TGTGCCAGCAGGCAGTCGGGGGGTAGGCCAGATACGCAGTATTTT

D gene: TRBD1
clone size: once
V gene: TRBV28
J gene: TRBJ1-5
CDR3 protein: CASSGQGENQPQHF
CDR3 DNA: TGTGCCAGCTCCGGACAGGGAGAAAATCAGCCCCAGCATTTT

D gene: TRBD2
clone size: .
V gene: TRBV10-3
J gene: TRBJ2-3
CDR3 protein: CAIRTSGGSTDTQYF
CDR3 DNA: TGTGCCATCAGAACTAGCGGGGGGAGCACAGATACGCAGTATTTT

D gene: TRBD1
clone size: .
V gene: TRBV19
J gene: TRBJ2-7
CDR3 protein: CASSKDRGFGEQYF
CDR3 DNA: TGTGCCAGTTCTAAGGACAGGGGCTTCGGCGAGCAGTACTTC

D gene: .
clone size: .
V gene: TRBV24-1
J gene: TRBJ2-5
CDR3 protein: CATGDAGQIETQYF
CDR3 DNA: TGTGCCACAGGAGACGCGGGGCAGATAGAGACCCAGTACTTC

D gene: TRBD2
clone size: .
V gene: TRBV7-9
J gene: TRBJ2-7
CDR3 protein: CASSPWTSGGYEQYF
CDR3 DNA: TGTGCCAGCAGCCCATGGACTAGCGGGGGCTACGAGCAGTACTTC

D gene: .
clone size: .
V gene: TRBV19
J gene: TRBJ2-7
CDR3 protein: CASSGGDTRPPYEQYF
CDR3 DNA: TGTGCCAGTAGTGGGGGGGACACACGTCCCCCCTACGAGCAGTACTTC

D gene: .
clone size: .
V gene: TRBV7-6
J gene: TRBJ1-1
CDR3 protein: CASSSPLGEAFF
CDR3 DNA: TGTGCCAGCAGCTCCCCTCTCGGTGAAGCTTTCTTT

D gene: TRBD2
clone size: few
V gene: TRBV9
J gene: TRBJ2-7
CDR3 protein: CASSVLAGSSYEQYF
CDR3 DNA: TGTGCCAGCAGCGTATTAGCGGGGAGCTCCTACGAGCAGTACTTC

D gene: .
clone size: .
V gene: TRBV5-1
J gene: TRBJ1-5
CDR3 protein: CASSLVGGNQPQHF
CDR3 DNA: TGCGCCAGCAGCTTGGTCGGGGGCAATCAGCCCCAGCATTTT

D gene: TRBD1
clone size: once
V gene: TRBV5-1
J gene: TRBJ1-2
CDR3 protein: CASGKEQGVHGYTF
CDR3 DNA: TGCGCCAGCGGAAAGGAACAGGGGGTACATGGCTACACCTTC

D gene: .
clone size: .
V gene: TRBV7-2
J gene: TRBJ1-6
CDR3 protein: CASSLWADSSNSPLHF
CDR3 DNA: TGTGCCAGCAGCCTATGGGCTGACAGCTCTAATTCACCCCTCCACTTT

D gene: .
clone size: .
V gene: TRBV18
J gene: TRBJ2-5
CDR3 protein: CASSRRGEGQETQYF
CDR3 DNA: TGTGCCAGCTCACGGAGGGGCGAGGGACAAGAGACCCAGTACTTC

D gene: TRBD1
clone size: .
V gene: TRBV28
J gene: TRBJ1-2
CDR3 protein: CASSSGGLNYGYTF
CDR3 DNA: TGTGCCAGCAGTTCAGGGGGCTTAAACTATGGCTACACCTTC

D gene: .
clone size: .
V gene: TRBV7-9
J gene: TRBJ1-2
CDR3 protein: CASSPWTENYGYTF
CDR3 DNA: TGTGCCAGCAGCCCGTGGACAGAGAACTATGGCTACACCTTC

D gene: TRBD1
clone size: .
V gene: TRBV9
J gene: TRBJ2-1
CDR3 protein: CASSPQGVNYNEQFF
CDR3 DNA: TGTGCCAGCAGCCCCCAGGGGGTAAACTACAATGAGCAGTTCTTC

D gene: TRBD2
clone size: .
V gene: TRBV4-2
J gene: TRBJ2-2
CDR3 protein: CASSQEASGANTGELFF
CDR3 DNA: TGTGCCAGCAGCCAAGAGGCTAGCGGGGCAAACACCGGGGAGCTGTTTTTT

D gene: TRBD2
clone size: .
V gene: TRBV5-6
J gene: TRBJ2-1
CDR3 protein: CASSFELAGTNEQFF
CDR3 DNA: TGTGCCAGCAGCTTTGAACTAGCGGGGACCAATGAGCAGTTCTTC

D gene: TRBD1
clone size: few
V gene: TRBV7-9
J gene: TRBJ2-1
CDR3 protein: CASGTGGSYNEQFF
CDR3 DNA: TGTGCCAGCGGGACAGGGGGTTCCTACAATGAGCAGTTCTTC

D gene: TRBD1
clone size: .
V gene: TRBV30
J gene: TRBJ1-6
CDR3 protein: CAWSSGQGGESPLHF
CDR3 DNA: TGTGCCTGGAGCTCTGGACAGGGAGGAGAATCACCCCTCCACTTT

D gene: TRBD2
clone size: .
V gene: TRBV7-2
J gene: TRBJ2-1
CDR3 protein: CASSVPLAGGGNEQFF
CDR3 DNA: TGTGCCAGCAGCGTACCCTTAGCGGGAGGCGGCAATGAGCAGTTCTTC

D gene: .
clone size: .
V gene: TRBV3-1/TRBV3-2
J gene: TRBJ1-2
CDR3 protein: CASSQDALRDYYGYTF
CDR3 DNA: TGTGCCAGCAGCCAAGATGCGTTAAGGGACTACTATGGCTACACCTTC

D gene: TRBD2
clone size: .
V gene: TRBV25-1
J gene: TRBJ2-5
CDR3 protein: CASSEWGGRARETQYF
CDR3 DNA: TGTGCCAGCAGTGAATGGGGCGGGAGGGCCAGGGAGACCCAGTACTTC

D gene: .
clone size: few
V gene: TRBV18
J gene: TRBJ2-2
CDR3 protein: CASSPPGRANTGELFF
CDR3 DNA: TGTGCCAGCTCACCACCCGGTCGAGCGAACACCGGGGAGCTGTTTTTT